These T cell receptor beta chains were read from a single sample in a study of T cells in narcolepsy. Profiled with immunoSEQ multiplex PCR; TCRdb holds only in-frame clones, not every one. Of about 33,000 clones in the sample, 85% to 90% were seen once. Input material: CD45RA- memory CD4+ T cells from PBMCs. The receptors shown here come from a human donor with narcolepsy. The CDR3 runs from the conserved cysteine through the conserved F or W. Each record gives: clone size, D gene, J gene, V gene, CDR3 protein, CDR3 DNA. D genes are given only for firm matches. Clone size is given for some rows only: seen once, a few or many times, or a class if the clone is expanded.

-	-	TRBJ2-3	TRBV9	CASSVGHKPTQYF	TGTGCCAGCAGCGTAGGACACAAACCCACGCAGTATTTT
-	-	TRBJ2-2	TRBV11-2	CASSFSTGELFF	TGTGCCAGCAGCTTCTCTACCGGGGAGCTGTTTTTT
-	TRBD1	TRBJ2-7	TRBV14	CASSLGTGSYEQYF	TGTGCCAGCAGCCTTGGGACAGGGTCCTACGAGCAGTACTTC
-	-	TRBJ1-6	TRBV2	CASRDGTGLNSPLHF	TGTGCCAGCAGGGACGGTACAGGGCTGAATTCACCCCTCCACTTT
-	-	TRBJ1-1	TRBV29-1	CSGLRGTEAFF	TGCAGCGGTTTAAGGGGGACTGAAGCTTTCTTT
-	TRBD1	TRBJ1-4	TRBV7-9	CASSLDRVNEKLFF	TGTGCCAGCAGCTTGGACAGGGTGAATGAAAAACTGTTTTTT
-	TRBD1	TRBJ2-7	TRBV5-6	CASSQTGGPQDEQYF	TGTGCCAGCAGTCAGACAGGGGGCCCCCAGGACGAGCAGTACTTC
-	-	TRBJ2-5	TRBV27	CASSLSKRGWETQYF	TGTGCCAGCAGTTTATCGAAACGGGGGTGGGAGACCCAGTACTTC
-	TRBD1	TRBJ2-5	TRBV28	CASSSQAGQGGETQYF	TGTGCCAGCAGTTCCCAAGCGGGACAGGGGGGGGAGACCCAGTACTTC
once	-	TRBJ2-6	TRBV6-7	CASSYALSAGANVLTF	TGTGCCAGCAGTTACGCCCTAAGTGCTGGGGCCAACGTCCTGACTTTC
-	TRBD2	TRBJ2-1	TRBV10-3	CAISDPSGNEQFF	TGTGCCATCAGTGACCCTAGCGGGAATGAGCAGTTCTTC
-	-	TRBJ1-1	TRBV5-1	CASSLEQVSEAFF	TGCGCCAGCAGCTTGGAACAGGTCTCTGAAGCTTTCTTT
-	-	TRBJ1-1	TRBV29-1	CSPDPGATEAFF	TGCAGCCCAGACCCAGGGGCCACTGAAGCTTTCTTT
once	TRBD2	TRBJ2-3	TRBV7-9	CASSSGLAGLSGTDTQYF	TGTGCCAGCAGCTCCGGACTAGCGGGGCTAAGTGGCACAGATACGCAGTATTTT
-	TRBD1	TRBJ2-2	TRBV12-5	CASGSRTGRAGELFF	TGTGCTAGTGGTTCGCGGACAGGTCGGGCCGGGGAGCTGTTTTTT
-	-	TRBJ2-7	TRBV6-1	CASRGAQGNYEQYF	TGTGCCAGCAGGGGGGCGCAGGGGAACTACGAGCAGTACTTC
once	-	TRBJ2-5	TRBV14	CASSHGQSGTQYF	TGTGCCAGCAGCCATGGACAGTCGGGGACCCAGTACTTC
-	-	TRBJ2-5	TRBV7-2	CASSYAETQYF	TGTGCCAGCAGCTACGCAGAGACCCAGTACTTC
-	-	TRBJ2-3	TRBV7-2	CASSPPYRDTQYF	TGTGCCAGCAGCCCTCCATACCGGGATACGCAGTATTTT
once	-	TRBJ1-4	TRBV6-1	CASSEGVRLKLFF	TGTGCCAGCAGTGAAGGGGTCCGACTAAAACTGTTTTTT
-	-	TRBJ1-2	TRBV4-3	CASSQDWGPTEFYGYTF	TGCGCCAGCAGCCAAGATTGGGGCCCGACAGAATTCTATGGCTACACCTTC
-	TRBD1	TRBJ1-3	TRBV19	CASSIGTGTSGNTIYF	TGTGCCAGTAGTATAGGGACAGGGACTTCTGGAAACACCATATATTTT
-	TRBD1	TRBJ2-7	TRBV5-4	CASRPGGTGTGEQYF	TGTGCCAGCAGACCAGGGGGGACAGGCACTGGGGAGCAGTACTTC
-	-	TRBJ1-2	TRBV5-4	CASSLALGAPGYTF	TGTGCCAGCAGCTTGGCCTTGGGAGCCCCAGGCTACACCTTC
-	-	TRBJ1-1	TRBV10-3	CAIRGGVNTEAFF	TGTGCCATCAGGGGAGGAGTTAACACTGAAGCTTTCTTT
-	-	TRBJ2-3	TRBV29-1	CSVEVTVDTQYF	TGCAGCGTTGAAGTTACAGTAGATACGCAGTATTTT
-	TRBD1	TRBJ2-7	TRBV28	CASGAYRGWQYF	TGTGCCAGCGGCGCTTACAGGGGGTGGCAGTACTTC
-	-	TRBJ2-5	TRBV6-9	CASSSNFTNNQETQYF	TGTGCCAGCAGTTCTAATTTTACAAATAACCAAGAGACCCAGTACTTC
-	TRBD1	TRBJ2-5	TRBV18	CASSPPRQGFETQYF	TGTGCCAGCTCACCACCGAGACAGGGTTTTGAGACCCAGTACTTC
-	-	TRBJ2-7	TRBV18	CASSPRKDLTSEQYF	TGTGCCAGCTCACCTCGGAAGGACCTGACCTCCGAGCAGTACTTC
-	-	TRBJ1-1	TRBV19	CASGHRDGQAFF	TGTGCCAGTGGGCACCGGGACGGCCAGGCTTTCTTT
-	-	TRBJ2-5	TRBV7-2	CASSPQETQYF	TGTGCCAGCAGCCCTCAAGAGACCCAGTACTTC
-	TRBD1	TRBJ2-5	TRBV14	CASSQFLGQPGGETQYF	TGTGCCAGCAGCCAATTTTTGGGACAGCCAGGAGGAGAGACCCAGTACTTC
-	-	TRBJ1-2	TRBV28	CASSLYGGQSGYTF	TGTGCCAGCAGTTTGTATGGGGGGCAAAGTGGCTACACCTTC
-	TRBD2	TRBJ2-5	TRBV5-1	CASSLTSGGAETQYF	TGCGCCAGCAGCTTGACTAGCGGGGGGGCCGAGACCCAGTACTTC
once	-	TRBJ1-1	TRBV11-2	CASSSPRGVNTEAFF	TGTGCCAGCAGCTCTCCCCGTGGGGTGAACACTGAAGCTTTCTTT
-	-	TRBJ2-7	TRBV5-5	CASSLENFRGVREQYF	TGTGCCAGCAGCTTGGAAAACTTCCGGGGAGTAAGGGAGCAGTACTTC
-	TRBD1	TRBJ2-7	TRBV30	CAWGQAYEQYF	TGTGCCTGGGGACAGGCCTACGAGCAGTACTTC
-	TRBD2	TRBJ2-1	TRBV7-3	CASSPYGAGDEQFF	TGTGCCAGCAGCCCCTACGGGGCGGGGGATGAGCAGTTCTTC
-	-	TRBJ2-5	TRBV27	CASSSQETQYF	TGTGCCAGCAGTTCCCAAGAGACCCAGTACTTC
-	TRBD1	TRBJ2-5	TRBV4-1	CASSPPGQGQETQYF	TGCGCCAGCAGCCCACCGGGACAGGGGCAAGAGACCCAGTACTTC
-	-	TRBJ1-1	TRBV6-1	CASTPYVGGAEAFF	TGTGCCAGCACCCCCTATGTGGGAGGAGCTGAAGCTTTCTTT
once	-	TRBJ1-1	TRBV19	CASSIGVTEAFF	TGTGCCAGTAGTATCGGGGTGACTGAAGCTTTCTTT
-	-	TRBJ2-7	TRBV6-6	CASSERSEQYF	TGTGCCAGCAGCGAACGAAGCGAGCAGTACTTC
-	TRBD1	TRBJ2-5	TRBV18	CAGSPQGDRGPETQYF	TGTGCCGGCTCACCACAGGGGGACAGGGGGCCTGAGACCCAGTACTTC